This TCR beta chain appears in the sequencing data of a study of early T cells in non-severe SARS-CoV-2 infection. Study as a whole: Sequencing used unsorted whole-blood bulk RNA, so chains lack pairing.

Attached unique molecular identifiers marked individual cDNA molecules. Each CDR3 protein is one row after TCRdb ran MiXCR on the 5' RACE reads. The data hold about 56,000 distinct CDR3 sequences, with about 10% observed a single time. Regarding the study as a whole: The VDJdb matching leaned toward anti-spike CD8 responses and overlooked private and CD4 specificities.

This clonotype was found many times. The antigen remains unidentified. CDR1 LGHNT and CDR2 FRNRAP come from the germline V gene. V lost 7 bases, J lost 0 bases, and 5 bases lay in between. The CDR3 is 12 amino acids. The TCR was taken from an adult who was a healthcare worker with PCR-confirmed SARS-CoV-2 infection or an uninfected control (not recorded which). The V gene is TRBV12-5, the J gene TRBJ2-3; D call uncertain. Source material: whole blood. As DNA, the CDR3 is TGTGCTAGTGTCGAGAGCACAGATACGCAGTATTTT. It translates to CASVESTDTQYF.